Reported below is one T cell receptor (beta chain). Its antigen remains unidentified. Per-sample PBMC isolation yielded at least 7 million cells. Together with a sample-barcoded 5' primer, a J-beta primer mix was included in a second PCR lasting roughly 6 to 12 cycles. Researchers report that each sample yielded at least 2.5 million CDR3-containing paired-end reads. Using its own MiXCR run on the 5' RACE reads, TCRdb lists one record per CDR3 protein. The repertoire holds fewer than 900,000 distinct CDR3 sequences, with about 34% as singletons. These data originate in a study of blood T cells in healthy people across ages. Study-level results: It was the long-lived donors that had more naive CD4+ cells and higher diversity than aged donors.

Germline values: CDR1 SQVTM, CDR2 ANQGSEA. V was cut by 7 bases and J by 2 bases, with 10 bases left in between. The length of the CDR3 is 12 residues. The sequence came from a man aged 18 to 29 in good health. The rearrangement joins TRBV29-1 to TRBJ2-3; D not resolved. Sequenced input: blood. CDR3 residues: CSETENTDTQYF. The DNA of the CDR3 is TGCAGCGAGACCGAAAACACAGATACGCAGTATTTT.